Below, 8 T cell receptor beta chains from the same sample are listed, as sequenced in a study of cytomegalovirus exposure and HLA in healthy donors. The study ran its PCR with 60 Vbeta and 13 Jbeta primers. Clones were read by immunoSEQ multiplex PCR, and TCRdb kept only the in-frame ones, dropping some. The sample lists approximately 160,000 clones, about four fifths occurring once. The sequencing sample was made of PBMCs. The receptor set was obtained from a man aged 45-60 years in good health and CMV-seropositive.

This chain links TRBV6-1 with TRBJ1-1, with TRBD1 matching over 7 bases. Germline V CDR1 and CDR2: MNHNS, SASEGT. Trimming at V came to 4 bases and at J to 1 base, leaving 3 bases not matched to a gene. This CDR3 has 14 residues. In DNA form, the CDR3 reads TGTGCCAGCAGTGGAGACAGGGCGAACACTGAAGCTTTCTTT. Its protein is CASSGDRANTEAFF.

This clone occurred once. The genes are TRBV28 and TRBJ2-1; D is unresolved. Germline CDR1 and CDR2: MDHEN and SYDVKM. Between the trimmed V and J ends, which lost 6 bases and 10 bases, there was a span of 7 bases. The length of the CDR3 is 10 residues. The CDR3 protein is CASSAKEQFF. The CDR3 coding sequence is TGTGCCAGCAGCGCTAAGGAGCAGTTCTTC.

V is TRBV5-1 and J is TRBJ2-5; 7 bases align to TRBD2. V dropped 1 base and J dropped 5; count of bases not matched to a gene: 8. The CDR3 extends over 15 amino acids. Germline loops: CDR1 SGHRS, CDR2 YFSETQ. The DNA of the CDR3 is TGCGCCAGCAGCTTGATGACTAGGGAGGGGGAGACCCAGTACTTC. This encodes CASSLMTREGETQYF.

This rearrangement joins TRBV6-5 to TRBJ2-5; D may be TRBD1 (6 bases). Trimming took 7 bases from V and 7 from J, leaving 22 bases between them. CDR1 MNHEY and CDR2 SVGAGI come from the germline V gene. This CDR3 is 15 amino acids long. DNA for the CDR3: TGTGCCAGCAAGACGAGTGGGGGCCCCGGGGTGACCCAGTACTTC. This translates into CASKTSGGPGVTQYF.

J is TRBJ2-3 and V is TRBV18; 8 bases line up with TRBD1. The CDR3 is 14 amino acids. CDR1 and CDR2 (germline): KGHSH, LQKENI. V lost 4 bases, J lost 3 bases, and 3 bases stayed unmatched. This CDR3 reads CASSLRTGTDTQYF. The DNA of the CDR3 is TGTGCCAGCTCACTTCGGACAGGGACAGATACGCAGTATTTT.

The genes are TRBV7-9 and TRBJ2-5; 7 nucleotides match TRBD2. Germline CDR1 and CDR2: SEHNR and FQNEAQ (reference sequence). The J segment lost 5 bases and the V segment lost 5 bases, leaving 14 bases of the junction unmatched. The CDR3 runs 16 residues. In nucleotides, the CDR3 is TGTGCCAGCAGCCTTCGGACTAGAGGGTCTCTGGAGACCCAGTACTTC. Residues: CASSLRTRGSLETQYF.

The chain links TRBV25-1 to TRBJ1-2; possibly TRBD1 for D (5 bases). Germline-derived CDR1 and CDR2 are MGHDK and SYGVNS. Between the trimmed V and J ends, which lost 3 bases and 2 bases, there was a span of 19 bases. This CDR3 spans 17 amino acids. The CDR3 DNA follows: TGTGCCAGCAGTGACGTAGGGGATTTAGGGGCGAACTATGGCTACACCTTC. Its translation is CASSDVGDLGANYGYTF.

The chain uses TRBV29-1 and TRBJ2-2; 9 bases are shared with TRBD1. CDR3 length: 14 amino acids. Losses at the gene ends were 6 bases for V and 5 bases for J; bases not matched to a gene: 7. Germline loops: CDR1 SQVTM, CDR2 ANQGSEA. As DNA, the CDR3 is TGCAGCGTCACGGGACAGGGTTTGACCGGGGAGCTGTTTTTT. This gives the protein CSVTGQGLTGELFF.